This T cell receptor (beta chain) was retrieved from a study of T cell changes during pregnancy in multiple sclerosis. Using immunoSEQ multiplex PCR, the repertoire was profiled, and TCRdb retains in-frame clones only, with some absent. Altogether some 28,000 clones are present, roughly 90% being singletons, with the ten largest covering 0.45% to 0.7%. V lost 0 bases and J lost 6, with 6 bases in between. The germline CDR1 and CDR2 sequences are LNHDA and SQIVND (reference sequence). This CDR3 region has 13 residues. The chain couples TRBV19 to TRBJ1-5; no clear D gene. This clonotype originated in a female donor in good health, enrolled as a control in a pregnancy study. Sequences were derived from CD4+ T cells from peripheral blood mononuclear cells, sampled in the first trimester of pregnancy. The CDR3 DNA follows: TGTGCCAGTAGTATAGACGGGTTTCAGCCCCAGCATTTT. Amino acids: CASSIDGFQPQHF.